This TCR beta chain was profiled in a study of CD8 T cells in ankylosing spondylitis. The germline V gene has CDR1 SGHRS and CDR2 YFSETQ. V lost 1 base, J lost 0 bases, and 11 bases lay in between. This CDR3 is 16 amino acids long. In making TCR beta libraries, quantitative 5'-RACE with molecular barcodes was used. TCRdb re-derived calls from the 5' RACE reads in MiXCR, one entry per CDR3 protein. The table lists some 250,000 distinct CDR3 sequences, around 25% of them singletons, with more than 0.6% in the top ten. This clonotype was counted many times. What it binds is not known. Study-level points and caveats: The authors reported significant enrichment of disease-linked clones in matched ankylosing spondylitis synovial fluid.

Material for sequencing was blood, either unsorted or a sorted T cell fraction (not recorded which). The clonotype originates from a male donor with ankylosing spondylitis or in good health (not recorded which). This chain joins TRBV5-1 and TRBJ2-1, with TRBD2 as a possible D gene (7 bases). The CDR3 coding sequence is TGCGCCAGCAGCTTGAGGGGGGGGAGCTCCTACAATGAGCAGTTCTTC. Protein sequence: CASSLRGGSSYNEQFF.